One and the same sample provided the 23 T cell receptor beta chains below, sequenced in a study of T cell responses to AZD1222 COVID-19 vaccine. Assay used: immunoSEQ multiplex PCR; TCRdb lists only in-frame clones, some missing. In the table there are about 83,000 clones, around 93% of which are singletons. The input for sequencing was peripheral blood, taken 28 days after the second AZD1222 dose. The receptors stem from an adult who received the AZD1222 COVID-19 vaccine.

This sequence joins TRBV5-1 and TRBJ1-1; 7 bases fit TRBD1. V was pared by 0 bases and J by 0 bases, with 5 bases of the junction left unmatched. Germline V gene data show CDR1 as SGHRS and CDR2 as YFSETQ. The CDR3 totals 16 residues. Here the CDR3 reads CASSLAGTEMNTEAFF. CDR3 nucleotides: TGCGCCAGCAGCTTGGCCGGGACAGAGATGAACACTGAAGCTTTCTTT.

V usage is TRBV30 and J usage is TRBJ1-2; D is possibly TRBD1 (5 bases). Germline V gene lookup returns CDR1 GTSNPN and CDR2 SVGIG (reference sequence). This CDR3 is built from 14 residues. V was trimmed by 4 bases and J by 4 bases, leaving 16 bases between them. CDR3 region: CAWTISGGTYGYTF. For the CDR3, the DNA is TGTGCCTGGACCATCTCGGGGGGGACCTATGGCTACACCTTC. Together with reference TRBV30 and TRBJ1-2, the CDR3 gives the full variable domain: SQTIHQWPATLVQPVGSPLSLECTVEGTSNPNLYWYRQAAGRGLQLLFYSVGIGQISSEVPQNLSASRPQDRQFILSSKKLLLSDSGFYLCAWTISGGTYGYTFGSGTRLTVV.

J is TRBJ2-3 and V is TRBV6-4, with 12 bases that match TRBD2. The J segment lost 4 bases and the V segment lost 8 bases, leaving 7 bases of the junction unmatched. This CDR3 is built from 15 residues. The germline V gene encodes CDR1 MRHNA and CDR2 SNTAGT. CDR3 sequence (DNA): TGTGCCAGCTCCCGACTAGCGGGAGACGCAGATACGCAGTATTTT. It codes for CASSRLAGDADTQYF.

The chain couples TRBV13 to TRBJ1-4; no clear D. CDR1 PRHDT and CDR2 FYEKMQ come from the germline V gene (reference sequence). The CDR3 has 16 amino acids. Trimming cost V 0 bases and J 4 bases, with 12 bases left between them. DNA for the CDR3: TGTGCCAGCAGCTTAGGGAAAATAGGGCTTAATGAAAAACTGTTTTTT. It encodes CASSLGKIGLNEKLFF. The whole variable domain, filled in from reference TRBV13 and TRBJ1-4, reads AAGVIQSPRHLIKEKRETATLKCYPIPRHDTVYWYQQGPGQDPQFLISFYEKMQSDKGSIPDRFSAQQFSDYHSELNMSSLELGDSALYFCASSLGKIGLNEKLFFGSGTQLSVL.

CDR3 loop: CASSPPGQTTDTQYF. CDR3 in DNA: TGTGCCAGCAGTCCCCCGGGACAGACCACAGATACGCAGTATTTT. The gene calls are TRBV28 and TRBJ2-3; 7 nucleotides agree with TRBD1. Unmatched junction bases numbered 7, after V lost 5 bases and J lost 2 bases. This CDR3 contains 15 residues. The V gene's germline CDR1 is MDHEN and CDR2 SYDVKM.

The chain has TRBV4-1 and TRBJ2-7, with 8 positions matching TRBD2. The length of the CDR3 is 15 residues. V was clipped by 4 bases and J by 6 bases; unmatched bases: 11. Per the germline V gene, CDR1 is MGHRA and CDR2 is YSYEKL. The CDR3 spells CASSPLTGRVPEQYF. The CDR3 DNA sequence: TGCGCCAGCAGCCCCCTGACCGGGAGGGTTCCCGAGCAGTACTTC.

The chain has TRBV6-5 and TRBJ1-4; 7 bases align to TRBD1. The germline CDR1 and CDR2 sequences are MNHEY and SVGAGI. The trim removed 6 bases at V and 8 bases at J, leaving 12 bases unmatched. CDR3 length: 15 residues. In nucleotides, the CDR3 is TGTGCCAGCAGGTCTATTGACAGGGTTAGCGAAAAACTGTTTTTT. Its protein is CASRSIDRVSEKLFF.

V gene TRBV6-4 combines with J gene TRBJ2-2, with D unresolved. V lost 2 bases to trimming and J lost 2 bases, with 3 bases between them. Germline CDR1 and CDR2: MRHNA and SNTAGT. This CDR3 contains 13 residues. The CDR3 loop reads CASSDTNTGELFF. The CDR3 DNA follows: TGTGCCAGCAGTGACACAAACACCGGGGAGCTGTTTTTT.

The gene calls are TRBV9 and TRBJ1-6; 7 bases match TRBD1. J was trimmed by 9 bases and V by 4 bases; bases with no gene match: 13. Germline CDR1 is SGDLS and CDR2 is YYNGEE. The CDR3 contains 16 residues. CDR3 residues: CASSSGTDSLASPLHF. The CDR3 nucleotides read TGTGCCAGCAGCTCAGGGACAGATAGTTTGGCTTCACCCCTCCACTTT.

The chain links TRBV11-1 to TRBJ1-1; 7 bases are a match to TRBD1. The germline CDR1 and CDR2 sequences are SGHAT and FQDESV (reference sequence). The V and J ends lost 2 bases and 3 bases, in that order; junction bases with no gene match: 9. The CDR3 consists of 16 residues. The CDR3 protein is CASSLTLQGGDTEAFF. The CDR3 region has the DNA TGTGCCAGCAGCTTAACCCTCCAGGGGGGGGACACTGAAGCTTTCTTT.

The chain couples TRBV6-5 to TRBJ1-4; D uncertain. There are 12 residues in the CDR3. Germline V gene data show CDR1 as MNHEY and CDR2 as SVGAGI. The V end was cut by 8 bases, the J end by 7 bases, with 11 bases between. The CDR3 is CASVGVAEKLFF. The DNA of the CDR3 is TGTGCCAGCGTCGGGGTAGCTGAAAAACTGTTTTTT.

The V call is TRBV2, the J call TRBJ2-3, with 7 bases that match TRBD1. Losses at the gene ends were 6 bases for V and 5 bases for J; bases not matched to a gene: 11. Germline loops: CDR1 SNHLY, CDR2 FYNNEI. The CDR3 totals 15 residues. The CDR3 sequence is CASSAGTDRRDTQYF. CDR3 coding DNA: TGTGCCAGCAGCGCCGGGACAGACCGGAGAGATACGCAGTATTTT.

The chain carries TRBV28 and TRBJ1-5; possible D gene TRBD1, 6 bases. V gave up 3 bases and J gave up 6 bases, with 15 bases separating them. Germline lookup yields CDR1 MDHEN and CDR2 SYDVKM. The CDR3 spans 15 residues. The CDR3 reads CASSFRGGAPQPQHF. As DNA, the CDR3 is TGTGCCAGCAGTTTTCGGGGGGGCGCCCCTCAGCCCCAGCATTTT.

This sequence joins TRBV18 and TRBJ1-3; D is unclear. This CDR3 region has 16 residues. Trimming left V 3 bases short and J 0 bases short, with 12 bases between. The germline gives CDR1 KGHSH, CDR2 LQKENI. CDR3 bases: TGTGCCAGCTCACCTGGACTGGTATACTCTGGAAACACCATATATTTT. Translated: CASSPGLVYSGNTIYF.

The chain is built from TRBV19 and TRBJ2-1; no reliable D call. This CDR3 contains 12 residues. CDR1 is LNHDA, CDR2 SQIVND, per germline (reference sequence). Trimming took off 3 bases at V and 4 bases at J, with 4 bases between the two ends. The CDR3 coding sequence is TGTGCCAGTAGTATCCAATACAATGAGCAGTTCTTC. This codes for CASSIQYNEQFF.

The chain employs TRBV30 and TRBJ1-1; D might be TRBD1 (5 bases). V dropped 4 bases and J dropped 11 bases, with 20 bases sitting between them. CDR1 and CDR2 (germline): GTSNPN, SVGIG (reference sequence). This CDR3 has 13 residues. CDR3 protein: CAWIITRGGTAFF. The CDR3 region has the DNA TGTGCCTGGATTATTACCCGTGGGGGGACCGCTTTCTTT.

This clone was observed a single time. The rearrangement links TRBV2 to TRBJ1-2, with 8 bases that match TRBD1. Per germline, CDR1 SNHLY and CDR2 FYNNEI. This CDR3 has 15 residues. V shed 5 bases, J shed 2 bases, and the junction held 7 bases outside the gene matches. The CDR3 nucleotides are TGTGCCAGCAGTCTTACAGGGGGTTGGAACTATGGCTACACCTTC. Its protein product is CASSLTGGWNYGYTF.

This clone was detected once. The CDR3 region is CASRKGGSSYNEQFF. For the CDR3, the DNA is TGTGCCAGCCGCAAGGGGGGGAGCTCCTACAATGAGCAGTTCTTC. The rearrangement links TRBV6-5 to TRBJ2-1; D is perhaps TRBD2 (7 bases). The CDR3 covers 15 residues. The germline V gene encodes CDR1 MNHEY and CDR2 SVGAGI. Trimming shortened V by 8 bases and J by 0 bases, and 14 bases separated the two germline ends.

The genes are TRBV7-3 and TRBJ2-1, with TRBD2 matching 9 bases. The CDR3 totals 14 residues. J gave up 5 bases and V 4 bases, and 3 bases lay outside the gene matches. CDR1 and CDR2 from the germline V gene are SGHTA and FQGTGA. CDR3 bases: TGTGCCAGCAGCTCCCTAGCGGGAAACAATGAGCAGTTCTTC. Protein sequence: CASSSLAGNNEQFF. Full variable domain (outside the CDR3, taken from reference TRBV7-3 and TRBJ2-1): GAGVSQTPSNKVTEKGKYVELRCDPISGHTALYWYRQSLGQGPEFLIYFQGTGAADDSGLPNDRFFAVRPEGSVSTLKIQRTERGDSAVYLCASSSLAGNNEQFFGPGTRLTVL.

The rearrangement uses TRBV28 and TRBJ2-2; D not certain. CDR3 length equals 11 residues. Trimming pared 5 bases from V and 7 bases from J, leaving 5 bases between. The germline gives CDR1 MDHEN, CDR2 SYDVKM. The CDR3 here is CASSSNGELFF. In DNA form, the CDR3 reads TGTGCCAGCAGTAGCAACGGGGAGCTGTTTTTT. Full variable domain (outside the CDR3, taken from reference TRBV28 and TRBJ2-2): DVKVTQSSRYLVKRTGEKVFLECVQDMDHENMFWYRQDPGLGLRLIYFSYDVKMKEKGDIPEGYSVSREKKERFSLILESASTNQTSMYLCASSSNGELFFGEGSRLTVL.

DNA for the CDR3: TGTGCCAGCAGTGAAGGTGGAAACACCATATATTTT. It codes for CASSEGGNTIYF. The rearrangement links TRBV2 to TRBJ1-3; no clear D. This CDR3 comprises 12 residues. Germline CDR1 is SNHLY and CDR2 is FYNNEI. V was shortened by 1 base and J by 3 bases, with 1 base between the two germline ends.

The chain is built from TRBV21-1 and TRBJ1-4; the tabulated D call, TRBD1, remains unverified against the DNA. TRBV21-1 is deemed a pseudogene. The length of the CDR3 is 14 residues. The CDR3 sequence is CASSKSHAGGKLFF. In nucleotides, the CDR3 is TGTGCCAGCAGCAAAAGCCACGCAGGTGGGAAACTGTTTTTT.

A few counts support this clone. V gene TRBV7-9 combines with J gene TRBJ2-1, with a tentative D call TRBD2 (5 bases). The germline V and J ends were trimmed by 3 bases and 9 bases, with 18 bases remaining between them. CDR3 length equals 15 residues. The germline V gene encodes CDR1 SEHNR and CDR2 FQNEAQ (reference sequence). CDR3 coding DNA: TGTGCCAGCAGCTTGGACTCCAGGCGCAACGGTGAGCAGTTCTTC. Amino acid sequence: CASSLDSRRNGEQFF.